Listed below are T cell receptor beta chains from one sample, sequenced in a study of shared clonotypes between healthy human individuals. Using immunoSEQ multiplex PCR, the repertoire was profiled, and TCRdb retains in-frame clones only, with some absent. The sample lists roughly 1,800,000 clones, about 95% occurring once. Sequenced input: naive CD8+ T cells sorted from blood. These receptor sequences come from a man between 18 and 35 years old in good health. Both conserved end residues are part of each CDR3. Each record gives: V gene, clone size, J gene, D gene, CDR3 protein, CDR3 DNA. A D gene is named only where the DNA matches it firmly. Clone size appears in some rows only: once, few, many, or a class for an expanded clone.

TRBV9	-	TRBJ2-5	TRBD1	CASSELGGLAETQYF	TGTGCCAGCAGCGAACTAGGGGGCTTAGCAGAGACCCAGTACTTC
TRBV13	-	TRBJ2-7	-	CASSLSVSSSYEQYF	TGTGCCAGCAGCTTATCTGTCTCAAGCTCCTACGAGCAGTACTTC
TRBV11-2	-	TRBJ1-1	-	CASSLAPVGVEAFF	TGTGCCAGCAGCTTAGCCCCGGTCGGGGTTGAAGCTTTCTTT
TRBV27	once	TRBJ2-7	TRBD1	CASRTGAPYEQYF	TGTGCCAGCAGGACAGGGGCCCCCTACGAGCAGTACTTC
TRBV7-9	-	TRBJ2-5	-	CASHPGGNQETQYF	TGTGCCAGCCACCCCGGCGGGAACCAAGAGACCCAGTACTTC
TRBV7-2	-	TRBJ1-2	TRBD1	CASSLTGGDYGYTF	TGTGCCAGCAGCTTGACAGGGGGCGACTATGGCTACACCTTC
TRBV13	-	TRBJ2-2	-	CASSLQGRAGTGELFF	TGTGCCAGCAGCCTACAGGGTAGGGCGGGCACCGGGGAGCTGTTTTTT
TRBV4-1	-	TRBJ2-7	TRBD2	CASSQEGGSEQYF	TGCGCCAGCAGCCAAGAGGGGGGGTCCGAGCAGTACTTC
TRBV7-8	-	TRBJ1-3	TRBD1	CASSLARDRGRSSGNTIYF	TGTGCCAGCAGCTTAGCCCGGGACAGGGGTAGGAGCTCTGGAAACACCATATATTTT
TRBV6-6	-	TRBJ1-1	-	CASTRTPVSTEAFF	TGTGCCAGCACCCGAACCCCTGTAAGCACTGAAGCTTTCTTT
TRBV4-1	-	TRBJ2-7	-	CASSQRKGYEQYF	TGCGCCAGCAGCCAGCGGAAGGGGTACGAGCAGTACTTC
TRBV5-6	-	TRBJ2-7	-	CASSFNGMESYEQYF	TGTGCCAGCAGTTTTAACGGTATGGAATCATACGAGCAGTACTTC
TRBV21-1	-	TRBJ2-7	-	CASSKEAGGNSYEQYF	TGTGCCAGCAGCAAAGAGGCAGGCGGGAACTCCTACGAGCAGTACTTC
TRBV27	-	TRBJ1-2	TRBD1	CASSPTLGQGIGYTF	TGTGCCAGCAGTCCAACCTTGGGACAGGGGATTGGCTACACCTTC
TRBV28	-	TRBJ2-7	-	CASSIGRASYEQYF	TGTGCCAGCAGTATCGGACGGGCCTCCTACGAGCAGTACTTC
TRBV2	-	TRBJ1-1	-	CASRVPGFNEAFF	TGTGCCAGCAGGGTTCCAGGGTTTAATGAAGCTTTCTTT
TRBV4-2	-	TRBJ2-2	TRBD1	CASSQQGVTNTGELFF	TGTGCCAGCAGCCAGCAGGGGGTAACGAACACCGGGGAGCTGTTTTTT
TRBV27	-	TRBJ1-2	-	CASMGRLSYGYTF	TGTGCCAGCATGGGGAGACTTTCTTATGGCTACACCTTC
TRBV7-2	-	TRBJ1-1	TRBD1	CASSLTGYRGMNTEAFF	TGTGCCAGCAGCTTAACCGGGTACAGGGGAATGAACACTGAAGCTTTCTTT
TRBV4-1	-	TRBJ2-5	-	CASSQDQLTETQYF	TGCGCCAGCAGCCAGGACCAGCTAACGGAGACCCAGTACTTC
TRBV27	-	TRBJ2-3	TRBD2	CASSSQRGDTDTQYF	TGTGCCAGCAGTTCCCAGCGGGGAGACACAGATACGCAGTATTTT
TRBV4-1	-	TRBJ2-7	TRBD1	CASSQEQGTYEQYF	TGCGCCAGCAGCCAAGAACAGGGGACCTACGAGCAGTACTTC
TRBV6-6	-	TRBJ2-7	-	CASNDEAYEQYF	TGTGCCAGCAACGACGAAGCGTACGAGCAGTACTTC
TRBV28	once	TRBJ1-6	-	CASSSTANSPLHF	TGTGCCAGCAGTTCTACAGCAAATTCACCCCTCCACTTT
TRBV4-1	-	TRBJ1-5	-	CASSQFPGNSNQPQHF	TGCGCCAGCAGCCAGTTTCCGGGGAATAGCAATCAGCCCCAGCATTTT
TRBV27	-	TRBJ1-2	-	CASSPSVGDRLYGYTF	TGTGCCAGCAGTCCTTCGGTCGGAGACAGGTTGTATGGCTACACCTTC
TRBV6-1	-	TRBJ1-1	-	CASSERLIQRMNTEAFF	TGTGCCAGCAGTGAGAGGCTAATACAGCGAATGAACACTGAAGCTTTCTTT
TRBV7-9	-	TRBJ2-7	TRBD1	CASSSRGLYEQYF	TGTGCCAGCAGCTCTAGGGGGCTCTACGAGCAGTACTTC
TRBV5-1	once	TRBJ1-1	-	CASSWQADLGYTEAFF	TGCGCCAGCAGCTGGCAGGCAGACTTAGGCTACACTGAAGCTTTCTTT